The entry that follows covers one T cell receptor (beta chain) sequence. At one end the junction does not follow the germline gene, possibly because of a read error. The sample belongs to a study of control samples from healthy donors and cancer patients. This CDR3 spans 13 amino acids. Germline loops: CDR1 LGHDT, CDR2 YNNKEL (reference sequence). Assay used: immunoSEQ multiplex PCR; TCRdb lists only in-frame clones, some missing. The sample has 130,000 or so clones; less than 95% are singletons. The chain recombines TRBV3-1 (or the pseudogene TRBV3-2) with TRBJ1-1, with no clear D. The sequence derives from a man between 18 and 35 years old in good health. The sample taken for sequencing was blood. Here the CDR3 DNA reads TGTGCCAGCAGTCAAGCCGCTTTCGCGGGAGCTTTCTTT. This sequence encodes CASSQAAFAGAFF.